Presented here are 20 T cell receptor beta chains from one specimen sequenced in a study of blood T cell repertoires in COVID-19. The repertoire was sequenced with immunoSEQ multiplex PCR; TCRdb's copy has only in-frame clones and lacks some. The data hold 40,000 to 50,000 clones, with about 80% observed a single time. The specimen sequenced was peripheral blood. The receptors were sampled from a man in his 70s with active or convalescent COVID-19.

The chain employs TRBV30 and TRBJ1-5; D not certain. The CDR3 consists of 13 residues. V was clipped by 1 base and J by 7 bases, with 11 bases between them. Germline CDR1 is GTSNPN and CDR2 is SVGIG (reference sequence). The CDR3 sequence: CAWSASVGQPQHF. Here the CDR3 DNA reads TGTGCCTGGAGTGCCTCAGTCGGGCAGCCCCAGCATTTT. Combining the CDR3 with reference TRBV30 and TRBJ1-5 gives the whole variable domain SQTIHQWPATLVQPVGSPLSLECTVEGTSNPNLYWYRQAAGRGLQLLFYSVGIGQISSEVPQNLSASRPQDRQFILSSKKLLLSDSGFYLCAWSASVGQPQHFGDGTRLSIL.

This clone appeared once. J is TRBJ1-5 and V is TRBV6-4, with D maybe TRBD1 (5 bases). Between the trimmed V and J ends, which lost 6 bases and 3 bases, there was a span of 24 bases. This CDR3 region has 18 residues. CDR1 is MRHNA, CDR2 SNTAGT, per germline. In nucleotides, the CDR3 is TGTGCCAGCAGCCCATCATCCTCCGAGAGACAGCACAATCAGCCCCAGCATTTT. Protein sequence: CASSPSSSERQHNQPQHF.

The chain is built from TRBV27 and TRBJ2-3, with D possibly being TRBD2 (7 bases). Germline V lookup: CDR1 MNHEY, CDR2 SMNVEV (reference sequence). This CDR3 is 15 amino acids long. V lost 0 bases to trimming and J lost 1 base, with 8 bases between them. CDR3 sequence (DNA): TGTGCCAGCAGTTTATCGGGGGGGCGCACAGATACGCAGTATTTT. It translates to CASSLSGGRTDTQYF.

The gene calls are TRBV3-1 (or the pseudogene TRBV3-2) and TRBJ1-2; no clear D. CDR1 LGHDT and CDR2 YNNKEL come from the germline V gene (reference sequence). Deletions cut 2 bases from V and 4 bases from J, with 14 bases between. This CDR3 contains 15 residues. CDR3 amino acids: CASSQQLEATYGYTF. Here the CDR3 DNA reads TGTGCCAGCAGCCAACAGCTCGAGGCCACCTATGGCTACACCTTC.

The chain carries TRBV6-5 and TRBJ1-6; D not certain. V was trimmed by 8 bases and J by 0 bases, leaving 8 bases between them. This CDR3 contains 14 residues. Germline CDR1 is MNHEY and CDR2 is SVGAGI. The DNA of the CDR3 is TGTGCCAGCCGGGATTCCTCCTATAATTCACCCCTCCACTTT. Its protein is CASRDSSYNSPLHF.

This clone showed up just a few times. This chain connects TRBV29-1 to TRBJ1-1, with TRBD1 as a possible D gene (5 bases). Between the trimmed V and J ends, which lost 6 bases and 0 bases, there was a span of 20 bases. The CDR3 extends over 16 amino acids. Germline CDR1 and CDR2: SQVTM and ANQGSEA. CDR3 sequence reads: CSVQGRTGGMNTEAFF. The CDR3 nucleotides are TGCAGCGTGCAGGGACGGACGGGCGGGATGAACACTGAAGCTTTCTTT.

This clone appeared once. This chain links TRBV7-9 with TRBJ2-3; weak D call: TRBD2 (6 bases). This CDR3 has 14 residues. Trimming stripped 5 bases from V and 2 bases from J, with 11 bases between. Germline CDR1 SEHNR, CDR2 FQNEAQ (reference sequence). This CDR3 reads CASSKGLVTDTQYF. The CDR3 DNA sequence: TGTGCCAGCAGCAAGGGACTCGTCACAGATACGCAGTATTTT.

This clone has more than one count but fewer than ten. V gene TRBV19 combines with J gene TRBJ1-6; 11 bases map to TRBD1. V was pared by 7 bases and J by 9 bases, with 8 bases of the junction left unmatched. The CDR3 covers 15 residues. Germline V lookup: CDR1 LNHDA, CDR2 SQIVND (reference sequence). The CDR3, as DNA: TGTGCCAGTAACAGGGAGGGGACAGGGGGTTCACCCCTCCACTTT. Translating it yields CASNREGTGGSPLHF.

The V gene is TRBV28, the J gene TRBJ2-7; D is possibly TRBD1 (6 bases). CDR1 is MDHEN, CDR2 SYDVKM, per germline. Trimming removed 5 bases from V and 4 bases from J, with 18 bases in between. This CDR3 has 15 residues. As DNA, the CDR3 is TGTGCCAGCAGTAGCCCCCTTGGTCAGGGGTACGAGCAGTACTTC. This codes for CASSSPLGQGYEQYF.

This rearrangement joins TRBV28 to TRBJ1-2; no reliable D call. Germline CDR1 reads MDHEN; CDR2 reads SYDVKM. The CDR3 loop spans 14 amino acids. V was cut by 3 bases and J by 3 bases, with 11 bases left in between. The CDR3 DNA sequence: TGTGCCAGCAGTTTCCGACCCGAGGACTATGGCTACACCTTC. Protein: CASSFRPEDYGYTF.

J is TRBJ2-7 and V is TRBV25-1, with TRBD1 matching 7 bases. J lost 1 base, V lost 2 bases, and 5 bases had no gene match. The V gene's germline CDR1 is MGHDK and CDR2 SYGVNS. The CDR3 is made up of 15 amino acids. CDR3 sequence reads: CASSETGRGSYEQYF. CDR3 nucleotide sequence: TGTGCCAGCAGTGAAACGGGCAGGGGGTCCTACGAGCAGTACTTC.

The chain uses TRBV9 and TRBJ2-5; the D gene is possibly TRBD2 (6 bases). Germline lookup yields CDR1 SGDLS and CDR2 YYNGEE. The CDR3 is 15 residues long. V shed 2 bases and J shed 5 bases, with 16 bases lying between them. As DNA, the CDR3 is TGTGCCAGCAGCGTCTGGGGGTCCAGCGGGGAGACCCAGTACTTC. It translates to CASSVWGSSGETQYF.

The chain couples TRBV6-2 or TRBV6-3 to TRBJ2-5; D remains ambiguous. With 2 bases removed from V and 2 bases from J, the gap between germline ends came to 9 bases. Germline CDR1 reads MNHEY; CDR2 reads SVGEGT. The CDR3 runs to 14 residues. The DNA for the CDR3 is TGTGCCAGCAGTTACGTACAGCAGCAAGAGACCCAGTACTTC. This codes for CASSYVQQQETQYF.

The chain carries TRBV4-2 and TRBJ1-2, with 11 bases lining up with TRBD1. Germline V lookup: CDR1 LGHNA, CDR2 YNFKEQ. V lost 1 base, J lost 3 bases, and 7 bases stayed unmatched. The CDR3 totals 17 residues. CDR3 in DNA: TGTGCCAGCAGCCAAGCTTCGGGACAGGGGGTAGACTATGGCTACACCTTC. Translation: CASSQASGQGVDYGYTF.

The V call is TRBV28, the J call TRBJ2-7; D is perhaps TRBD2 (5 bases). Germline CDR1 is MDHEN and CDR2 is SYDVKM. The CDR3 sequence is 11 residues long. V was cut by 8 bases and J by 5 bases, with 10 bases left in between. The CDR3 is CASGGSNEQYF. The CDR3, as DNA: TGTGCCAGCGGCGGGTCAAACGAGCAGTACTTC.

The gene calls are TRBV28 and TRBJ2-1, with D possibly TRBD2 on 6 matching bases. Germline CDR1 reads MDHEN; CDR2 reads SYDVKM. This CDR3 has 14 amino acids. V shed 2 bases and J shed 9 bases, with 14 bases lying between them. CDR3 DNA: TGTGCCAGCAGTTTAGGGAATGAGCGGGCTGAGCAGTTCTTC. It is translated as CASSLGNERAEQFF.

This chain joins TRBV6-5 and TRBJ2-2, with 7 nucleotides matching TRBD1. The germline V gene encodes CDR1 MNHEY and CDR2 SVGAGI. The CDR3 covers 14 residues. V was clipped by 7 bases and J by 3 bases; unmatched bases: 5. This CDR3 is CASTQGVDTGELFF. For the CDR3, the DNA is TGTGCCAGCACTCAGGGGGTCGACACCGGGGAGCTGTTTTTT.

This rearrangement joins TRBV5-1 to TRBJ1-3; 9 nucleotides line up with TRBD1. The junction had 15 bases not matched to a gene; V was cut back by 4 bases and J by 1 base. Germline lookup yields CDR1 SGHRS and CDR2 YFSETQ. The CDR3 runs to 19 residues. DNA for the CDR3: TGCGCCAGCAGCCCAACCGGGACAGGGCTTTACTTTTCTGGAAACACCATATATTTT. Translating it yields CASSPTGTGLYFSGNTIYF. The entire variable domain, with the rest obtained from reference TRBV5-1 and TRBJ1-3, is as follows: KAGVTQTPRYLIKTRGQQVTLSCSPISGHRSVSWYQQTPGQGLQFLFEYFSETQRNKGNFPGRFSGRQFSNSRSEMNVSTLELGDSALYLCASSPTGTGLYFSGNTIYFGEGSWLTVV.

V and J are TRBV5-6 and TRBJ2-5; tentatively, D is TRBD1 (6 bases). The CDR3 has 16 residues. CDR1 and CDR2 from the germline V gene are SGHDT and YYEEEE. V was cut by 0 bases and J by 4 bases, with 16 bases left in between. The CDR3 protein is CASSLGQGLRGETQYF. The CDR3 DNA reads as TGTGCCAGCAGCTTGGGGCAGGGGTTAAGAGGAGAGACCCAGTACTTC. The full variable domain, in which reference TRBV5-6 and TRBJ2-5 provide the parts outside the CDR3, is DAGVTQSPTHLIKTRGQQVTLRCSPKSGHDTVSWYQQALGQGPQFIFQYYEEEERQRGNFPDRFSGHQFPNYSSELNVNALLLGDSALYLCASSLGQGLRGETQYFGPGTRLLVL.

The J gene is TRBJ2-5, the V gene TRBV10-2, with D perhaps matching TRBD2 (7 bases). Looked up from germline, CDR1 is WSHSY and CDR2 is SAAADI. CDR3 length equals 13 residues. V lost 4 bases to trimming and J lost 5 bases, with 11 bases between them. For the CDR3, the DNA is TGCGCCAGCAGTGTAGGGGGGGCGGAGACCCAGTACTTC. Its translation is CASSVGGAETQYF.